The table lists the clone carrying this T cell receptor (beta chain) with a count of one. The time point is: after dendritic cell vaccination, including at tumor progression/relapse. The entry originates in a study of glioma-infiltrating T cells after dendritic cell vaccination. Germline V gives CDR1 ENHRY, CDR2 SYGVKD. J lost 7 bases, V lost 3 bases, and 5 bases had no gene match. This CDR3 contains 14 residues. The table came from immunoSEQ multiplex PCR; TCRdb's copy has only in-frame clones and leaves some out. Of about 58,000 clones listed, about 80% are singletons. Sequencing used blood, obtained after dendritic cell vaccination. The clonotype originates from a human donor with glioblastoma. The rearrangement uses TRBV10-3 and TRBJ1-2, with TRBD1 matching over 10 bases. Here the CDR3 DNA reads TGTGCCATCAGTGAAGACAGGGGGCTTTTTGGCTACACCTTC. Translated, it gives CAISEDRGLFGYTF.